This passage covers 13 T cell receptor beta chains from one sample sequenced in a study of blood T cell repertoires in COVID-19. This table comes from immunoSEQ multiplex PCR, and its TCRdb copy is limited to in-frame clones, with some not included. The data show some 250,000 clones, 70% to 90% seen once. Sequencing was carried out using peripheral blood. These receptors came from a woman aged 30 to 39 who had recovered from COVID-19.

The rearrangement uses TRBV27 and TRBJ2-6; TRBD1 aligns across 7 bases. V shed 4 bases, J shed 1 base, and the junction held 10 bases outside the gene matches. This CDR3 is 18 amino acids long. Per germline, CDR1 MNHEY and CDR2 SMNVEV (reference sequence). CDR3 region: CASSSPGQTQSGANVLTF. As DNA, the CDR3 is TGTGCCAGCAGTTCTCCGGGACAGACGCAATCTGGGGCCAACGTCCTGACTTTC.

The chain recombines TRBV30 with TRBJ1-1; D is unresolved. V was cut by 0 bases and J by 9 bases, with 11 bases left in between. The CDR3 runs 12 residues. Germline V CDR1 and CDR2: GTSNPN, SVGIG (reference sequence). CDR3 region: CAWSVSRSKAFF. CDR3 bases: TGTGCCTGGAGTGTCTCCAGGTCTAAAGCTTTCTTT.

The rearrangement uses TRBV4-1 and TRBJ2-2; TRBD2 matches at 9 bases. Germline trimming cut 3 bases from V and 4 bases from J; bases unmatched to any gene: 6. The CDR3 has 16 amino acids. Germline CDR1 is MGHRA and CDR2 is YSYEKL. The CDR3 spells CASSHQRGDFTGELFF. In DNA, the CDR3 is TGCGCCAGCAGCCACCAGCGGGGGGACTTCACCGGGGAGCTGTTTTTT.

The V gene is TRBV3-1 (or the pseudogene TRBV3-2), the J gene TRBJ2-1; possibly TRBD2 for D (6 bases). The CDR3 loop spans 15 amino acids. From germline, CDR1 is LGHDT and CDR2 YNNKEL (reference sequence). Deletions cut 0 bases from V and 7 bases from J, with 13 bases between. In nucleotides, the CDR3 is TGTGCCAGCAGCCAAGATGGGACGGCGGGGAATGAGCAGTTCTTC. As protein: CASSQDGTAGNEQFF.

This chain uses TRBV12-3 or TRBV12-4 with TRBJ2-6; D remains unclear. V lost 7 bases and J 0 bases, leaving 4 bases between the germline ends. The CDR3 totals 13 residues. CDR3 nucleotide sequence: TGTGCCAGCACCCGCTCTGGGGCCAACGTCCTGACTTTC. Encoded protein: CASTRSGANVLTF.

CDR3 nucleotide sequence: TGTGCCAGCAGTTCCCCGACAGATTATGGCTACACCTTC. Residues: CASSSPTDYGYTF. The chain recombines TRBV12-3 or TRBV12-4 with TRBJ1-2, with a weak D call TRBD1 (5 bases). This CDR3 spans 13 amino acids. Trimming stripped 4 bases from V and 5 bases from J, with 11 bases between.

The rearrangement links TRBV6-5 to TRBJ2-3; 9 nucleotides match TRBD1. The CDR3 length is 15 residues. Germline V gene sequence: CDR1 MNHEY, CDR2 SVGAGI. Losses at the gene ends were 5 bases for V and 4 bases for J; bases not matched to a gene: 7. The CDR3, as DNA: TGTGCCAGCAGTACAGGGGGCGAGGTCTCAGATACGCAGTATTTT. This encodes CASSTGGEVSDTQYF.

This chain links TRBV5-1 with TRBJ1-2, with TRBD1 identical over 10 bases. Trimming cost V 5 bases and J 6 bases; bases outside gene matches: 7. Germline V lookup: CDR1 SGHRS, CDR2 YFSETQ. CDR3 length: 14 amino acids. The CDR3 coding sequence is TGCGCCAGCAGTCCCACCGGGACAGGGGATGGCTACACCTTC. Protein product: CASSPTGTGDGYTF.

This chain links TRBV5-6 with TRBJ2-7; D may be TRBD1 (6 bases). Germline V gene sequence: CDR1 SGHDT, CDR2 YYEEEE. Between the trimmed V and J ends, which lost 3 bases and 3 bases, there was a span of 19 bases. This CDR3 comprises 16 residues. This CDR3 reads CASSSEGGPPYYEQYF. The CDR3 DNA sequence: TGTGCCAGCAGCTCCGAAGGGGGTCCCCCATACTACGAGCAGTACTTC.

J is TRBJ1-6 and V is TRBV9; D perhaps matches TRBD1 (5 bases). Germline lookup yields CDR1 SGDLS and CDR2 YYNGEE. The V end lost 1 base, the J end lost 9 bases, and 14 bases lay between the germline ends. The CDR3 covers 15 residues. The CDR3 is CASSVSWGGSSPLHF. As DNA, the CDR3 is TGTGCCAGCAGCGTATCCTGGGGCGGCAGTTCACCCCTCCACTTT.

The J gene is TRBJ1-2, the V gene TRBV20-1, with 7 bases lining up with TRBD1. Trimming at V came to 6 bases and at J to 7 bases, leaving 5 bases not matched to a gene. The CDR3 length is 11 residues. Germline V lookup: CDR1 DFQATT, CDR2 SNEGSKA (reference sequence). The CDR3 loop reads CSAQGDGGYTF. The CDR3 nucleotides read TGCAGTGCCCAGGGGGACGGTGGCTACACCTTC.

The chain has TRBV4-1 and TRBJ1-2, with a tentative D call TRBD1 (5 bases). Germline V lookup: CDR1 MGHRA, CDR2 YSYEKL. This CDR3 is built from 12 residues. The V and J ends lost 5 bases and 6 bases respectively, with 10 bases between them. CDR3 bases: TGCGCCAGCAGCAGATCGACAGATGGCTACACCTTC. It specifies CASSRSTDGYTF.

J is TRBJ1-2 and V is TRBV13; D possibly corresponds to TRBD1 (6 bases). There are 13 residues in the CDR3. Germline CDR1 reads PRHDT; CDR2 reads FYEKMQ (reference sequence). Trimming cost V 3 bases and J 7 bases, with 12 bases left between them. CDR3: CASSFGAGVGYTF. The CDR3 DNA reads TGTGCCAGCAGCTTCGGAGCAGGGGTTGGCTACACCTTC.